The 14 T cell receptor beta chains below all came from one sample that was sequenced in a study of neurological immune-mediated disorders. Each CDR3 protein is one row after TCRdb ran MiXCR on the 5' RACE reads. The sample has fewer than 90,000 distinct CDR3 sequences, about a tenth seen once. Described time point: longitudinal time-point 1 (baseline). The sequencing sample was made of PBMCs. The receptors derive from a man aged 30 to 39 in good health.

This clonotype was found many times. The genes are TRBV3-1 and TRBJ1-1; D unresolved. This CDR3 region has 15 residues. V was pared by 0 bases and J by 0 bases, with 8 bases between. Germline V CDR1 and CDR2: LGHDT, YNNKEL (reference sequence). DNA for the CDR3: TGTGCCAGCAGCCAAGACCCAGAGATGAACACTGAAGCTTTCTTT. It specifies CASSQDPEMNTEAFF. Variable domain in full (rest from reference TRBV3-1 and TRBJ1-1): DTAVSQTPKYLVTQMGNDKSIKCEQNLGHDTMYWYKQDSKKFLKIMFSYNNKELIINETVPNRFSPKSPDKAHLNLHINSLELGDSAVYFCASSQDPEMNTEAFFGQGTRLTVV.

This clonotype was seen many times. This sequence joins TRBV3-1 and TRBJ1-4; the D gene is possibly TRBD1 (5 bases). Trimming stripped 8 bases from V and 13 bases from J, with 14 bases between. The germline CDR1 and CDR2 sequences are LGHDT and YNNKEL (reference sequence). This CDR3 region has 11 residues. This CDR3 is CASSFQGVLFF. For the CDR3, the DNA is TGTGCCAGCTCGTTCCAGGGCGTACTGTTTTTT.

This clonotype was counted ten times or more. The chain combines TRBV28 with TRBJ2-3; D tentatively fits TRBD1 or TRBD2 (5 bases each). V shed 4 bases and J shed 0 bases, with 14 bases lying between them. The CDR3 covers 16 residues. Germline CDR1 MDHEN, CDR2 SYDVKM. The CDR3 here is CASSSRDPGSTDTQYF. The DNA of the CDR3 is TGTGCCAGCAGTTCCCGGGACCCGGGTAGCACAGATACGCAGTATTTT. The full variable domain, with the rest looked up from reference TRBV28 and TRBJ2-3, is DVKVTQSSRYLVKRTGEKVFLECVQDMDHENMFWYRQDPGLGLRLIYFSYDVKMKEKGDIPEGYSVSREKKERFSLILESASTNQTSMYLCASSSRDPGSTDTQYFGPGTRLTVL.

This clonotype was counted many times. V gene TRBV12-3 or TRBV12-4 combines with J gene TRBJ2-7; TRBD2 matches 12 bases. The ends lost 6 bases at V and 3 bases at J; junction bases unmatched: 6. The CDR3 runs 15 residues. The CDR3 DNA is TGTGCCAGCAGCACCGGACTAGCGGGAATCTACGAGCAGTACTTC. Translation gives CASSTGLAGIYEQYF.

This clonotype was detected many times. The rearrangement links TRBV7-2 to TRBJ2-7; TRBD1 matches 7 bases. The ends lost 1 base at V and 1 base at J; junction bases unmatched: 7. The CDR3 is 16 amino acids. CDR1 and CDR2 (germline): SGHTA, FQGNSA. This chain's CDR3 is CASSLDFRGRSYEQYF. The CDR3, as DNA: TGTGCCAGCAGCTTAGACTTCAGGGGGAGATCCTACGAGCAGTACTTC.

This clonotype was observed at least ten times. The chain couples TRBV24-1 to TRBJ2-2, with D perhaps TRBD1 (5 bases). The germline V and J ends were trimmed by 7 bases and 5 bases, with 16 bases remaining between them. The CDR3 has 15 amino acids. Germline lookup yields CDR1 KGHDR and CDR2 SFDVKD. The CDR3, as DNA: TGTGCCACCAGCGCAAGGACATCATGGACCGGGGAGCTGTTTTTT. Its protein product is CATSARTSWTGELFF.

The table lists this clonotype with many counts. The V gene is TRBV5-1, the J gene TRBJ2-7; TRBD2 matches 13 bases. This CDR3 region has 16 residues. V shed 5 bases, J shed 6 bases, and the junction held 11 bases outside the gene matches. Looked up from germline, CDR1 is SGHRS and CDR2 is YFSETQ. The CDR3 region is CASSTGLAGTSGEQYF. DNA of the CDR3: TGCGCCAGCAGTACGGGACTAGCGGGAACGTCTGGCGAGCAGTACTTC.

This clonotype was observed many times. The genes are TRBV11-2 and TRBJ2-2; 8 bases are a match to TRBD1. The CDR3 is 15 amino acids. V lost 4 bases, J lost 3 bases, and 4 bases stayed unmatched. CDR1 is SGHAT and CDR2 is FQNNGV in the germline V gene. The CDR3 DNA sequence: TGTGCCAGCAGCTCCGGGACAGGATACACCGGGGAGCTGTTTTTT. This gives the protein CASSSGTGYTGELFF. Filled out from reference TRBV11-2 and TRBJ2-2, the complete variable domain reads EAGVAQSPRYKIIEKRQSVAFWCNPISGHATLYWYQQILGQGPKLLIQFQNNGVVDDSQLPKDRFSAERLKGVDSTLKIQPAKLEDSAVYLCASSSGTGYTGELFFGEGSRLTVL.

This clonotype was found many times. The CDR3 region has the DNA TGCAGTGCTAGAGTTGAGCTCTACAATGAGCAGTTCTTC. It translates to CSARVELYNEQFF. The rearrangement links TRBV20-1 to TRBJ2-1; D is unresolved. From germline, CDR1 is DFQATT and CDR2 SNEGSKA (reference sequence). The CDR3 has 13 residues. V shed 1 base and J shed 3 bases, with 7 bases lying between them.

This clonotype was detected many times. The genes are TRBV6-1 and TRBJ2-1, with a tentative D call TRBD2 (6 bases). The length of the CDR3 is 15 residues. Germline CDR1 MNHNS, CDR2 SASEGT. V was cut by 3 bases and J by 0 bases, with 9 bases left in between. The DNA of the CDR3 is TGTGCCAGCAGTGAGGAGGGGAGCTCCTACAATGAGCAGTTCTTC. Amino acid sequence: CASSEEGSSYNEQFF.

This clonotype was seen more than once but under ten times. This chain connects TRBV15 to TRBJ2-7, with 8 bases matching TRBD2. Trimming at V came to 0 bases and at J to 0 bases, leaving 1 base not matched to a gene. CDR1 is LNHNV and CDR2 is YYDKDF in the germline V gene (reference sequence). The length of the CDR3 is 15 residues. The CDR3 DNA reads TGTGCCACCAGCAGAGATACTAGCGGCTCCTACGAGCAGTACTTC. It is translated as CATSRDTSGSYEQYF.

This clonotype has ten or more counts. The rearrangement uses TRBV5-1 and TRBJ2-2; 7 nucleotides align to TRBD2. There are 17 residues in the CDR3. Germline CDR1 and CDR2: SGHRS and YFSETQ. Trimming cost V 0 bases and J 4 bases; bases outside gene matches: 9. The CDR3 is CASSLGWLAEPTGELFF. The CDR3, as DNA: TGCGCCAGCAGCTTGGGGTGGCTAGCGGAGCCCACCGGGGAGCTGTTTTTT.

Many counts were recorded for this clonotype. The genes are TRBV18 and TRBJ2-1; 8 bases match TRBD2. This CDR3 comprises 15 residues. Germline-derived CDR1 and CDR2 are KGHSH and LQKENI. The J segment lost 3 bases and the V segment lost 6 bases, leaving 7 bases of the junction unmatched. The CDR3 reads CASSPAGGYYNEQFF. The CDR3 DNA reads TGTGCCAGCTCTCCCGCGGGAGGCTACTACAATGAGCAGTTCTTC.

Many counts were recorded for this clonotype. The chain has TRBV5-1 and TRBJ2-7, with a weak D call TRBD1 (6 bases). This CDR3 has 14 amino acids. The V gene lost 1 base and the J gene lost 3 bases, with 11 bases spanning the gap. Germline loops: CDR1 SGHRS, CDR2 YFSETQ. The CDR3 spells CASSLIQGIYEQYF. In DNA, the CDR3 is TGCGCCAGCAGCTTGATACAGGGTATCTACGAGCAGTACTTC.